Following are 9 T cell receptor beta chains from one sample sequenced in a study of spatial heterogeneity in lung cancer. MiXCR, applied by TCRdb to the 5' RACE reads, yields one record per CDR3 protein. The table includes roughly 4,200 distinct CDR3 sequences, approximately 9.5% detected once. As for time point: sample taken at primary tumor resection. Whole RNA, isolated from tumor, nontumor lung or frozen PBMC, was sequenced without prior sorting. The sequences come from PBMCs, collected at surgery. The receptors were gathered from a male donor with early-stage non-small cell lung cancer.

The chain's CDR3 is CASSPPGTLTDTQYF. The CDR3 DNA sequence: TGTGCCAGCTCACCGCCAGGGACCCTCACAGATACGCAGTATTTT. The rearrangement joins TRBV18 to TRBJ2-3; D may be TRBD1 or TRBD2 (5 bases each). The CDR3 is 15 residues long. The ends were cut back, 3 bases at V and 2 bases at J, with 12 bases in the middle. Germline V gene data show CDR1 as KGHSH and CDR2 as LQKENI. Full variable domain (missing parts from reference TRBV18 and TRBJ2-3): NAGVMQNPRHLVRRRGQEARLRCSPMKGHSHVYWYRQLPEEGLKFMVYLQKENIIDESGMPKERFSAEFPKEGPSILRIQQVVRGDSAAYFCASSPPGTLTDTQYFGPGTRLTVL.

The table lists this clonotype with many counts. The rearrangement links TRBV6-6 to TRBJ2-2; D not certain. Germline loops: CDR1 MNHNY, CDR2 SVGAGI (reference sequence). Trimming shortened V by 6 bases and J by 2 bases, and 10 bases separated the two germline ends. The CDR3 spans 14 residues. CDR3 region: CASRSVQNTGELFF. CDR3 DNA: TGTGCCAGCAGGTCCGTCCAAAACACCGGGGAGCTGTTTTTT.

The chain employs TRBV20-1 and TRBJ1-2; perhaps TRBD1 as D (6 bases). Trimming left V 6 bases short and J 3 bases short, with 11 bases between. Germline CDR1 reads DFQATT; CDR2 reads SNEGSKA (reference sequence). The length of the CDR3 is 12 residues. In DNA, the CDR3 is TGCAGTGCCAGGGGATACTACTATGGCTACACCTTC. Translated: CSARGYYYGYTF.

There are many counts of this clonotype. As DNA, the CDR3 is TGTGCCAGCAGTTTAACCTACACCGGGGAGCTGTTTTTT. Translating gives CASSLTYTGELFF. The chain combines TRBV28 with TRBJ2-2; D unclear. CDR3 length equals 13 residues. The V gene's germline CDR1 is MDHEN and CDR2 SYDVKM. The V end lost 2 bases, the J end lost 3 bases, and 4 bases lay between the germline ends.

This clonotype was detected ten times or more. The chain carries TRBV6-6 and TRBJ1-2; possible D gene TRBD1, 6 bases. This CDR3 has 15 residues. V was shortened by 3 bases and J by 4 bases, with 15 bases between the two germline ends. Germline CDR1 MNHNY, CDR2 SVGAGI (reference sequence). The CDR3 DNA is TGTGCCAGCAGTTATGCCACCGGGACATTCTATGGCTACACCTTC. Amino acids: CASSYATGTFYGYTF.

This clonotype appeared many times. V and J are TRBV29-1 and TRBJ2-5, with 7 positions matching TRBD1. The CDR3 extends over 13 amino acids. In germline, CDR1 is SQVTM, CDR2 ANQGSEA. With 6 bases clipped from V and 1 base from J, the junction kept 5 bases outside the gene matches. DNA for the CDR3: TGCAGCGTGGGGGACAGTTTCCAAGAGACCCAGTACTTC. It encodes CSVGDSFQETQYF.

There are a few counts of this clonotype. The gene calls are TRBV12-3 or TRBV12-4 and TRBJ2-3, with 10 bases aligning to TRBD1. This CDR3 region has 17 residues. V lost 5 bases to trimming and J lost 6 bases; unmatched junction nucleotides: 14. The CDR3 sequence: CASSPRRVGQGSDTQYF. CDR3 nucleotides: TGTGCCAGCAGTCCCCGGCGTGTGGGACAGGGGTCCGATACGCAGTATTTT.

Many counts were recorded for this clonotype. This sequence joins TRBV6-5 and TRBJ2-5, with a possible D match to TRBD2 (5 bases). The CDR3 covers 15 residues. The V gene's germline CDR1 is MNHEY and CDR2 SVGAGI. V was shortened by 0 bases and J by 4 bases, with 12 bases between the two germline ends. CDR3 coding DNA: TGTGCCAGCAGTTACTCGAAGGCCAGCGGAGAGACCCAGTACTTC. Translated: CASSYSKASGETQYF.

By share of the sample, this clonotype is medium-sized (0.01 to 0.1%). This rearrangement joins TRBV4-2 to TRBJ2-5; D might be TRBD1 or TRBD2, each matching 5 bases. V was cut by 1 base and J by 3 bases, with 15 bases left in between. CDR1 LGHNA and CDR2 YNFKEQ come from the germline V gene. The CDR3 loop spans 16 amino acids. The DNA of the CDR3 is TGTGCCAGCAGCCAAGGCACCGGGACGAGAGAAGAGACCCAGTACTTC. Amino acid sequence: CASSQGTGTREETQYF.